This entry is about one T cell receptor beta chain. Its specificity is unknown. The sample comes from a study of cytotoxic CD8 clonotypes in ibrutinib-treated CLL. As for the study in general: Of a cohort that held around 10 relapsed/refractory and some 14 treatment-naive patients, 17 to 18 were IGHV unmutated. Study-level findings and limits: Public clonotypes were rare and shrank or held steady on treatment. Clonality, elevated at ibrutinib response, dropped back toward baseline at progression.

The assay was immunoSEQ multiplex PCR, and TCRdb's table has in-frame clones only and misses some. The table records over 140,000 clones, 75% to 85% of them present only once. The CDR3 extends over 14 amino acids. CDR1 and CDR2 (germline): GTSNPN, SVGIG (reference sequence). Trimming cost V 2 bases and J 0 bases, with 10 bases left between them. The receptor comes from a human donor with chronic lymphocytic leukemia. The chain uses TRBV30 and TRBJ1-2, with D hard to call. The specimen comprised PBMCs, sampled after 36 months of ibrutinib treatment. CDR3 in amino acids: CAWSFAGPNYGYTF. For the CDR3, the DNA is TGTGCCTGGAGTTTCGCAGGTCCTAACTATGGCTACACCTTC.